A selection of T cell receptor beta chains follows, all from one sample in a study of CD8 T cells in Susac syndrome. TCRdb called the immunoSEQ multiplex PCR reads again in MiXCR, with one record for every CDR3 protein. The table records over 95,000 distinct CDR3 sequences, around nine tenths of them present only once. Sequenced sample: CD4+ T cells from PBMCs. All receptors derive from a human donor in good health. The CDR3 runs from the conserved cysteine through the conserved F or W. D genes are given only for firm matches. Expanded clones get a size class; other rows say once, few or many, or leave the size out.

cdr3_length d_call j_call v_call clone_size cdr3_nt cdr3_aa
16 NA TRBJ2-1 TRBV11-2 once TGTGCCAGCAGCTTAGATCGTAGCGGAGCGTACAATGAGCAGTTCTTC CASSLDRSGAYNEQFF
17 NA TRBJ2-7 TRBV10-3 once TGTGCCATCAGTGAGTCAGGGCGACAGGGACTCTCCTACGAGCAGTACTTC CAISESGRQGLSYEQYF
13 TRBD1 TRBJ1-1 TRBV10-3 once TGTGCCATCAGTTATGACAGGGCCACTGAAGCTTTCTTT CAISYDRATEAFF
13 TRBD2 TRBJ2-7 TRBV29-1 NA TGCAGCGTCGTACTAGCGGGAGCCTACGAGCAGTACTTC CSVVLAGAYEQYF
14 NA TRBJ2-7 TRBV20-1 NA TGCAGTGCCCCCCCTAGACTCAGCTCCTACGAGCAGTACTTC CSAPPRLSSYEQYF
12 TRBD2 TRBJ2-7 TRBV7-2 NA TGTGCCAGCGGCGGGGGGCCGTGGGAGCAGTACTTC CASGGGPWEQYF
15 NA TRBJ2-5 TRBV11-2 NA TGTGCCAGCAGCTTAGATGGAAGGGGAGGAGAGACCCAGTACTTC CASSLDGRGGETQYF
15 TRBD1 TRBJ2-5 TRBV5-4 NA TGTGCCAGCAGCTGGGGGACAGGGGAGTCAGAGACCCAGTACTTC CASSWGTGESETQYF
11 NA TRBJ1-2 TRBV29-1 NA TGCAGCGCCGGAGAGAGGGATGGCTACACCTTC CSAGERDGYTF
14 NA TRBJ2-5 TRBV3-1 NA TGTGCCAGCAGCCTGCAACAGGGCCAAGAGACCCAGTACTTC CASSLQQGQETQYF
13 NA TRBJ1-1 TRBV13 NA TGTGCCAGCAGCCCCGGTGCGGGCACTGAAGCTTTCTTT CASSPGAGTEAFF
15 NA TRBJ2-2 TRBV6-5 NA TGTGCCAGCAGTTTTGGCGGTAATGCCCCCGGGGAGCTGTTTTTT CASSFGGNAPGELFF
17 NA TRBJ2-1 TRBV3-1 once TGTGCCAGCAGCCAAGATCGATGGGCAGGGAACTACAATGAGCAGTTCTTC CASSQDRWAGNYNEQFF
14 NA TRBJ1-1 TRBV7-2 NA TGTGCCAGCAGCTTAGAGGGGGTGAGCACTGAAGCTTTCTTT CASSLEGVSTEAFF
16 NA TRBJ1-1 TRBV18 NA TGTGCCAGCTCACCAAACCCCAGGGGAAGCAGCACTGAAGCTTTCTTT CASSPNPRGSSTEAFF
16 TRBD2 TRBJ2-1 TRBV3-1 NA TGTGCCAGCAGCATCGGACTAGCGGGGGGAGGTGGTGAGCAGTTCTTC CASSIGLAGGGGEQFF
16 NA TRBJ1-1 TRBV7-9 NA TGTGCCAGCAGCTTAACCGGGTTTGGGTTGAACACTGAAGCTTTCTTT CASSLTGFGLNTEAFF
17 NA TRBJ1-1 TRBV21-1 NA TGTGCCAGCAGCAAAAACGGGTTCAGAGACAGGGAAACTGAAGCTTTCTTT CASSKNGFRDRETEAFF
14 NA TRBJ2-2 TRBV30 NA TGTGCCTGGAGTCTGGGGGGCGCCACCGGGGAGCTGTTTTTT CAWSLGGATGELFF
17 TRBD2 TRBJ2-2 TRBV12-3/TRBV12-4 NA TGTGCCAGCAGTCGACTAGCGGGAGGGCTTGGGGCCGGGGAGCTGTTTTTT CASSRLAGGLGAGELFF
14 TRBD2 TRBJ2-1 TRBV12-3/TRBV12-4 NA TGTGCCAGCAGTTTAGTCGCGGGGGGGAATGAGCAGTTCTTC CASSLVAGGNEQFF
14 TRBD2 TRBJ2-4 TRBV3-1 NA TGTGCCAGCAGCCAAGGACCGGGGGGTAACATTCAGTACTTC CASSQGPGGNIQYF